A selection of T cell receptor beta chains follows, all from one sample in a study of Graves' ophthalmopathy and Graves' hyperthyroidism. One entry per CDR3 protein, called by TCRdb with MiXCR from the multiplex PCR reads. Among just over 400,000 distinct CDR3 sequences listed, under 25% were seen once. Sequenced input: peripheral blood. Receptors originate from a young woman with stable Graves' hyperthyroidism. Both conserved end residues are part of each CDR3. Each record gives: clone size, J gene, V gene, D gene, CDR3 DNA, CDR3 protein. D genes are given only for firm matches. Clone size appears in some rows only: once, few, many, or a class for an expanded clone.

-	TRBJ1-1	TRBV30	-	TGTGCCTGGAGTAAAGACAGCCTGAACACTGAAGCTTTCTTT	CAWSKDSLNTEAFF
many	TRBJ1-2	TRBV10-3	-	TGTGCCATCAGTGAGTCGGAAACCGGTGGCTATGGCTACACCTTC	CAISESETGGYGYTF
many	TRBJ1-1	TRBV7-2	-	TGTGCCAGCAGCTCGGGACGGATCGAAGCTTTCTTT	CASSSGRIEAFF
many	TRBJ1-6	TRBV20-1	-	TGCAGTGCCAAAACGGGGGGACCCACCTATAATTCACCCCTCCACTTT	CSAKTGGPTYNSPLHF
many	TRBJ1-1	TRBV7-3	-	TGTGCCAGCAGACCCACCCGGGAGAGCACTGAAGCTTTCTTT	CASRPTRESTEAFF
-	TRBJ1-2	TRBV11-2	TRBD1	TGTGCCAGCAGCTACGGACAGGGAGCTCGAGGCTACACCTTC	CASSYGQGARGYTF
-	TRBJ1-5	TRBV20-1	TRBD1	TGCAGTGCTGGGACAGGGCATCAGCCCCAGCATTTT	CSAGTGHQPQHF
many	TRBJ2-2	TRBV12-5	TRBD1	TGTGCTAGTGGTTTGGTACTAGGGACAGGGATCGGGGAGCTGTTTTTT	CASGLVLGTGIGELFF
many	TRBJ1-2	TRBV29-1	TRBD1	TGCAGCGTAGAACTTACAGGGGGCGGCTATGGCTACACCTTC	CSVELTGGGYGYTF
many	TRBJ2-7	TRBV11-2	-	TGTGCCAGCAGCTTCGCCGGACTTAGTCCCTACGAGCAGTACTTC	CASSFAGLSPYEQYF
many	TRBJ2-4	TRBV20-1	TRBD2	TGCAGTGCACCGAGCGGGATAGCCAAAAACATTCAGTACTTT	CSAPSGIAKNIQYF
many	TRBJ2-7	TRBV5-1	TRBD2	TGCGCCAGCAGCTACGGGACTAGCGGGCGAACCTACGAGCAGTACTTC	CASSYGTSGRTYEQYF
many	TRBJ1-1	TRBV7-9	TRBD1	TGTGCCAGCAGTTTGACAGGGAGAAGGACTGAAGCTTTCTTT	CASSLTGRRTEAFF
many	TRBJ2-5	TRBV29-1	-	TGCAGCGCCACAAACGGATGGGCGATCCGGGAGACCCAGTACTTC	CSATNGWAIRETQYF
many	TRBJ2-2	TRBV30	TRBD2	TGTGCCTGGAGTGTAAGCGGGAGACGGACCGGGGAGCTGTTTTTT	CAWSVSGRRTGELFF
many	TRBJ1-1	TRBV7-6	-	TGTGCCAGCAGCTTAAAGTCCATAGTTGTACGGGGGACGAACACTGAAGCTTTCTTT	CASSLKSIVVRGTNTEAFF
many	TRBJ1-1	TRBV6-1	-	TGTGCCAGCAGAGATCCGGGACGCACTGAAGCTTTCTTT	CASRDPGRTEAFF
few	TRBJ2-5	TRBV7-3	-	TGTGCCAGCAGCCTCGACTGGGGGGAGACCCAGTACTTC	CASSLDWGETQYF
many	TRBJ2-2	TRBV28	TRBD1	TGTGCCAGCAGACGACAGGGCGGCGGGGAGCTGTTTTTT	CASRRQGGGELFF
many	TRBJ2-5	TRBV13	-	TGTGCCAGCAGCCCCGGCCGGTGGGAGACCCAGTACTTC	CASSPGRWETQYF
many	TRBJ2-2	TRBV6-1	TRBD1	TGTGCCAGCAGTGAAATAGGGACAGGGAACACCGGGGAGCTGTTTTTT	CASSEIGTGNTGELFF
-	TRBJ2-7	TRBV28	-	TGTGCCAGCAGTTTTGGGGGGCAGAGCTCCTACGAGCAGTACTTC	CASSFGGQSSYEQYF
many	TRBJ1-2	TRBV6-5	-	TGTGCCAGCAGTTACGGGGCGAATTTCTATGGCTACACCTTC	CASSYGANFYGYTF
many	TRBJ2-5	TRBV30	TRBD1	TGTGCCTGGAGTGTGGGACAGGGGTCCGAAGAGACCCAGTACTTC	CAWSVGQGSEETQYF